These T cell receptor beta chains were read from a single sample in a study of blood T cell repertoires in COVID-19. Only in-frame clones appear in the TCRdb table, and some are missing; sequencing was by immunoSEQ multiplex PCR. Of under 250,000 clones listed, 85% to 90% are singletons. The specimen sequenced was PBMCs or T cells enriched from blood (not recorded which). The receptors derive from a woman in her late teens or twenties in a cohort exposed to, infected with or recovered from COVID-19 (not recorded which). Each CDR3 is given with its conserved first and last residue.

V gene | CDR3 protein
TRBV5-8 | CASSTSPSPLHF
TRBV2 | CASSEAFLAGGGETQYF
TRBV28 | CASSSGGGGPYEQYF
TRBV6-5 | CASSYSRVDTEAFF
TRBV21-1 | CASSNPETGDSYEQYF
TRBV6-1 | CASSEARLSETQYF
TRBV24-1 | CATSETPPGLAGDYNEQFF
TRBV6-5 | CASRPQGHPNTEAFF
TRBV5-8 | CASSLREAVYNEQFF
TRBV25-1 | CASSVSSNTQYF
TRBV19 | CASSGDVGTGAQETQYF
TRBV18 | CASSPLNTGELFF
TRBV28 | CASRDSNEKLFF
TRBV19 | CASSLQGTSGNTIYF
TRBV7-3 | CASSSTGGNSPLHF
TRBV7-8 | CASSLGSGYGYTF
TRBV11-3 | CASSFAQGADNEQFF
TRBV10-3 | CAISDLTGNTEAFF
TRBV24-1 | CATSDYQDTIYF
TRBV7-9 | CASSLAAGNNMNTEAFF
TRBV5-6 | CASSPLMGLEGKLFF
TRBV5-1 | CASSLELAGVSYNEQFF
TRBV21-1 | CASSSRTGERDGYTF
TRBV27 | CASSSTYRGLTGANVLTF
TRBV11-2 | CASSLIAGGQKYEQYF
TRBV6-5 | CASSYSEGSDGYTF
TRBV27 | CASSQGQGGPYEQYF
TRBV7-3 | CASSSGAGTVGDTQYF
TRBV7-9 | CASSQITGTDTQYF
TRBV29-1 | CSAEGLSEGNTIYF
TRBV24-1 | CATSDIGSGGDTQYF
TRBV2 | CASNKRGDQLQFF
TRBV6-5 | CASSYDNSGNTIYF
TRBV6-5 | CASSWTGQGEGSPLHF
TRBV27 | CASSSGGHVNEQYF
TRBV5-6 | CASSPTPGLAGGQETQYF
TRBV7-9 | CASSRTGYYEQYF
TRBV10-2 | CASRIAGGETQYF
TRBV24-1 | CATSAIGGYEQFF
TRBV6-6 | CASIKSEDFTDTQYF
TRBV18 | CASSPRQGDRGEQFF
TRBV27 | CASSLSVNSNQPQHF
TRBV28 | CASNFRDQPQHF
TRBV5-4 | CASSLGQGGFSRDSPLHF
TRBV27 | CASSLLGGGDSNQPQHF
TRBV2 | CASQGGHNEQFF
TRBV2 | CASSGQGTALGEKLFF
TRBV18 | CASSLPTEGGTEAFF
TRBV7-9 | CASSSLGAYGYTF
TRBV19 | CASSIRLQGTGNTIYF
TRBV25-1 | CASSESRLAGGYNEQFF
TRBV27 | CASSFNLLYNEQFF
TRBV9 | CASSVAPGTGANVLTF
TRBV13 | CASSFPTGPANGYTF
TRBV6-5 | CASSYTRQGFSTEAFF